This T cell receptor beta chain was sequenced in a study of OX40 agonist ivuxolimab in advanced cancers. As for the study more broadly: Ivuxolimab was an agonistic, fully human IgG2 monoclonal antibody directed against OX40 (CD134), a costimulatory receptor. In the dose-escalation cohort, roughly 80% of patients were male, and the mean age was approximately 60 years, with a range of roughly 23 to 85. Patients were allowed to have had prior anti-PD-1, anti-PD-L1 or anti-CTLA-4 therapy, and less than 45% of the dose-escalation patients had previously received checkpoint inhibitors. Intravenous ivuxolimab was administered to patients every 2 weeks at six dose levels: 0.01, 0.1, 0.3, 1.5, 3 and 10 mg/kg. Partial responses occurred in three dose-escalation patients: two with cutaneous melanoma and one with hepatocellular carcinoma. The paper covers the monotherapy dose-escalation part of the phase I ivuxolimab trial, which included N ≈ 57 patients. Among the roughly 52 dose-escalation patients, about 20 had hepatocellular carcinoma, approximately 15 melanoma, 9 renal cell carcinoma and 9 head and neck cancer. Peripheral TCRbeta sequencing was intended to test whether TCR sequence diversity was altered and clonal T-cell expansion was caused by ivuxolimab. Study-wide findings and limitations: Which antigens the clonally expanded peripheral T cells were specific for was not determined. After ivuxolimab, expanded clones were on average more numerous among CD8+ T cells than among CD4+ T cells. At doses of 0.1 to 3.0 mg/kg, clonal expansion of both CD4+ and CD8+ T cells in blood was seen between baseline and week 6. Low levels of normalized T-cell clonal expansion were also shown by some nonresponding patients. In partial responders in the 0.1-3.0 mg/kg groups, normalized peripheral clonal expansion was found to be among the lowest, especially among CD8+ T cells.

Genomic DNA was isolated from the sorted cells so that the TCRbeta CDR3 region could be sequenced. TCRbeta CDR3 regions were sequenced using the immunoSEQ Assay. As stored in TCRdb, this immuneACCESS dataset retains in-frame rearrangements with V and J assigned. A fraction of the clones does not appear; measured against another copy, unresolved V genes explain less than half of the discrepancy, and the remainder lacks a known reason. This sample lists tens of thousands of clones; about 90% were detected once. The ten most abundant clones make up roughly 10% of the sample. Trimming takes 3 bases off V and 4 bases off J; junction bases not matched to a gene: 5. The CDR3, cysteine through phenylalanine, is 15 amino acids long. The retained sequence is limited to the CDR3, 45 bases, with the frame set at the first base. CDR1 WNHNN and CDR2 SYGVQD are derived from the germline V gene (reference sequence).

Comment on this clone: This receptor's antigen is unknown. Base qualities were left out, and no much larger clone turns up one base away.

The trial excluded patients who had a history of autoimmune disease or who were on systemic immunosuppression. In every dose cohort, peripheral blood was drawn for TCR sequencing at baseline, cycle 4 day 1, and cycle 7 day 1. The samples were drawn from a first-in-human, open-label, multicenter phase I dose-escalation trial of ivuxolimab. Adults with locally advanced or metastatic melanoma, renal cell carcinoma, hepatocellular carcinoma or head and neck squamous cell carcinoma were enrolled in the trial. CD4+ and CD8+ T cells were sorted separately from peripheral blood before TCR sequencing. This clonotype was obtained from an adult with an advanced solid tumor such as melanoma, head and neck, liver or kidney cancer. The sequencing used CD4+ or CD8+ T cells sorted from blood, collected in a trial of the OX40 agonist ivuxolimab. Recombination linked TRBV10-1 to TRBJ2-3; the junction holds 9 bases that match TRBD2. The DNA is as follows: TGCGCCAGCAGTGATGCGGGAGGGCTAGCAGATACGCAGTATTTT. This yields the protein CASSDAGGLADTQYF.